The clone carrying this T cell receptor beta chain was seen a single time. The antigen remains unidentified. These data belong to a study of cytomegalovirus exposure and HLA in healthy donors. Overall study findings and caveats: In a later analysis, donors in an Asian-associated ancestry cluster reportedly had fewer N-insertions in productive TCRs than the cohort mean. Listed as cytomegalovirus-associated were 150 or so TCR beta chains.

PCR was performed using 60 Vbeta and 13 Jbeta primers. Data came from immunoSEQ multiplex PCR; TCRdb stores just in-frame clones and leaves some out. This sample carries hundreds of thousands of clones, just under 85% of them seen once, and the ten largest clones take 0.55% to 0.7%. The study sampled nominally healthy donors, though unrecorded immune exposures were likely. The sample comprised PBMCs. The receptor was isolated from a woman between 40 and 50 years old in good health and CMV-seronegative.

CDR3 DNA: TGTGCCAGCTCACCCGCCACGGCCGGGGAGACCCAGTACTTC. Amino acid sequence: CASSPATAGETQYF. The chain couples TRBV18 to TRBJ2-5; no firm D call. The CDR3 has 14 residues. Looked up from germline, CDR1 is KGHSH and CDR2 is LQKENI. V was trimmed by 3 bases and J by 5 bases, leaving 13 bases between them.